This T cell receptor (beta chain) was profiled in a study of radiation and T cells in renal cell carcinoma. TCRdb keeps only in-frame clones here, not all; method: immunoSEQ multiplex PCR. This sample has tens of thousands of clones; around 80% occur once, and the top ten carry around 6.8%. Time point defined: blood 4 weeks post-SBRT, at nephrectomy. Treatment indicated: 15 Gy SBRT to primary tumor, nephrectomy 4 weeks later. Nephrectomy followed 15 Gy stereotactic body radiation by 4 weeks. After SBRT, blood was collected at 2 and 4 weeks, plus baseline. This renal cell carcinoma was of the clear cell type. About this clone: As yet, its antigen is unknown.

General study results and limits: Pretreatment tumor biopsies were lacking, so baseline clonotypes are unknown.

Trimming cost V 0 bases and J 4 bases; bases outside gene matches: 4. Germline CDR1 is SGHAT and CDR2 is FQNNGV. The CDR3 is made up of 16 amino acids. The chain recombines TRBV11-2 with TRBJ1-3; 9 nucleotides line up with TRBD1. The input for sequencing was blood, taken from a patient whose treatment included radiotherapy and nephrectomy. The sequence derives from a man in his sixties with renal cell carcinoma. The CDR3 DNA is TGTGCCAGCAGCTTAGAACAGGGGGCATCCGGAAACACCATATATTTT. Amino acid sequence: CASSLEQGASGNTIYF.